The entry below gives a single T cell receptor (beta chain) sequence along with its context. An end of the junction does not agree with germline; a read error may underlie this. The data belong to a study of T cells in Graves' hyperthyroidism and ophthalmopathy. The germline V gene encodes CDR1 PRHDT and CDR2 FYEKMQ (reference sequence). This CDR3 contains 11 residues. Thyroid ultrasound, orbital computed tomography, clinical symptoms, and serum thyroxine and TRAb underpinned diagnoses. RNA transcripts gave rise to amplified TCR beta CDR3 regions. First-round RT-PCR targeting the TCR CDR3 was performed with the HTBI primer set. MiXCR, applied by TCRdb to the multiplex PCR reads, yields one record per CDR3 protein. The repertoire consists of about 660,000 distinct CDR3 sequences, with just under 45% occurring once and the leading ten covering under 8.5%.

What was sequenced was peripheral blood or thyroid tissue (not recorded which). This clonotype was obtained from an adult man with Graves' disease, either hyperthyroidism or ophthalmopathy (not recorded which). J is TRBJ1-1 and V is TRBV13, with D hard to call. CDR3: CASSQDLEASF. The CDR3 DNA is TGTGCCAGCAGCCAAGATCTTGAAGCTTCCTTT. Variable domain in full (rest from reference TRBV13 and TRBJ1-1): AAGVIQSPRHLIKEKRETATLKCYPIPRHDTVYWYQQGPGQDPQFLISFYEKMQSDKGSIPDRFSAQQFSDYHSELNMSSLELGDSALYFCASSQDLEASFGQGTRLTVV.